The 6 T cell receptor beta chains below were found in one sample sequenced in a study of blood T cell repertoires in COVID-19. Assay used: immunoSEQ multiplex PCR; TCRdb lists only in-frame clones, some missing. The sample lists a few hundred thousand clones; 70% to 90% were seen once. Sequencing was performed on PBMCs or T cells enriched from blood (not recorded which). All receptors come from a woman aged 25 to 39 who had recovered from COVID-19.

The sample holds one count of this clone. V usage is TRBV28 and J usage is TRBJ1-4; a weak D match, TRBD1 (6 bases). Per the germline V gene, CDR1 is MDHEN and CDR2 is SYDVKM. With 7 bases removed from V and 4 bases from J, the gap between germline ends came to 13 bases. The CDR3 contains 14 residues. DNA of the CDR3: TGTGCCAGCAATGTGGGGGCCGGTAATGAAAAACTGTTTTTT. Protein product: CASNVGAGNEKLFF.

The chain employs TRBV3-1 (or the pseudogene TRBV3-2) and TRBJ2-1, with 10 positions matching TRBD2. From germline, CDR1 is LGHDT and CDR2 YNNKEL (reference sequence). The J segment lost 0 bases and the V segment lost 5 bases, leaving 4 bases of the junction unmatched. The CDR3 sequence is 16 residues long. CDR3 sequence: CASSAGLAASYNEQFF. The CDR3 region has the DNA TGTGCCAGCAGCGCCGGACTAGCGGCCTCCTACAATGAGCAGTTCTTC.

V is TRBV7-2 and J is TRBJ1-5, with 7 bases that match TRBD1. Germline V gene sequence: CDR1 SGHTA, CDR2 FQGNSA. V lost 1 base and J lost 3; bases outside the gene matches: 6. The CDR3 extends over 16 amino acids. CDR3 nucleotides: TGTGCCAGCAGCTTAGGAGCCGGGACAGTCAATCAGCCCCAGCATTTT. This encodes CASSLGAGTVNQPQHF. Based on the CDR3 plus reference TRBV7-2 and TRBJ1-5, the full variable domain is GAGVSQSPSNKVTEKGKDVELRCDPISGHTALYWYRQSLGQGLEFLIYFQGNSAPDKSGLPSDRFSAERTGGSVSTLTIQRTQQEDSAVYLCASSLGAGTVNQPQHFGDGTRLSIL.

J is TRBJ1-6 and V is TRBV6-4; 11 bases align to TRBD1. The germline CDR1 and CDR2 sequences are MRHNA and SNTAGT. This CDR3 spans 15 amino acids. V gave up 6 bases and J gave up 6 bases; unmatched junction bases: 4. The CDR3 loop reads CASRDGTGGNSPLHF. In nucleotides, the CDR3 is TGTGCCAGCAGGGACGGGACAGGGGGTAATTCACCCCTCCACTTT.

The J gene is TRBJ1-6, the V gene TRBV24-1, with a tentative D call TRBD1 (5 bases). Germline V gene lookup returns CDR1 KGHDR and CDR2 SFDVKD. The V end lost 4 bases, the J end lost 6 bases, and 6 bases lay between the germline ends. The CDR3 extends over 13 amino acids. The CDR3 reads CATSDDSNSPLHF. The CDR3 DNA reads TGTGCCACCAGTGACGACAGTAATTCACCCCTCCACTTT.

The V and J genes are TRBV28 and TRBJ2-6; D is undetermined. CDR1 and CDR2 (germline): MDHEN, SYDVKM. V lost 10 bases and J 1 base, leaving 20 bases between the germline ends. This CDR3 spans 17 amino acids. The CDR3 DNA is TGTGCCATAAAACCTTCGCAGGCAGTATCTGGGGCCAACGTCCTGACTTTC. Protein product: CAIKPSQAVSGANVLTF.